The sequence of this T cell receptor (beta chain) was determined in a study of cytomegalovirus exposure and HLA in healthy donors. Study-level points and caveats: Data from an earlier analysis indicated that most TCR beta V segments were productive either about 87% or about 30% of the time.

With 4 bases removed from V and 8 bases from J, the gap between germline ends came to 17 bases. The germline gives CDR1 LGHNA, CDR2 YSLEER. This CDR3 region has 15 residues. To note about this clone: The antigen remains undetermined.

It was with 60 Vbeta and 13 Jbeta primers that the PCR ran. Measured with immunoSEQ multiplex PCR; TCRdb has only the in-frame clones, and not every one. The sample carries approximately 130,000 clones, around 83% recorded once. J is TRBJ1-4 and V is TRBV4-3; D is possibly TRBD1 (5 bases). Sequenced material: PBMCs. The sequence was collected from a man over 45 in good health and CMV-seronegative. The CDR3 region has the DNA TGCGCCAGCAGCCGGGACTTCTCCGGGCTCGAAAAACTGTTTTTT. Protein sequence: CASSRDFSGLEKLFF.